These T cell receptor beta chains were read from a single sample in a study of T-cell memory formation after mild COVID-19. TCRdb itself ran the 5' RACE reads through MiXCR, one entry per CDR3 protein. The sample carries hundreds of thousands of distinct CDR3 sequences, nearly 25% recorded once. Material for sequencing was PBMCs or a T cell subset sorted from them (not recorded which). Source of these receptors: an adult woman who had mild COVID-19 (a few samples of this study predate the infection). Cell type and time point are not known. CDR3s include the opening cysteine and the closing phenylalanine or tryptophan. The order of the fields is D gene, J gene, V gene, clone size, CDR3 DNA, CDR3 protein. The D gene is left open where the match is weak. Only some rows state a clone size, as once, few, many or a class for expanded clones.

d_call: -; j_call: TRBJ2-3; v_call: TRBV5-1; clone_size: -; cdr3_nt: TGCGCCAGCAGCTTTGGACCAGGGACAGATACGCAGTATTTT; cdr3_aa: CASSFGPGTDTQYF
d_call: TRBD1; j_call: TRBJ2-1; v_call: TRBV7-9; clone_size: few; cdr3_nt: TGTGCCAGCAGCTACCCGCTTGGGGACAGGGGATCCTACAATGAGCAGTTCTTC; cdr3_aa: CASSYPLGDRGSYNEQFF
d_call: TRBD2; j_call: TRBJ2-2; v_call: TRBV15; clone_size: few; cdr3_nt: TGTGCCACCAGCAGAGATCGGACTAGCCCGAACACCGGGGAGCTGTTTTTT; cdr3_aa: CATSRDRTSPNTGELFF
d_call: -; j_call: TRBJ2-7; v_call: TRBV2; clone_size: few; cdr3_nt: TGTGCCAGCAGTCCAGGGGGGGTTTACGAGCAGTACTTC; cdr3_aa: CASSPGGVYEQYF
d_call: TRBD1; j_call: TRBJ2-5; v_call: TRBV7-3; clone_size: -; cdr3_nt: TGTGCCAGCAGCTCAACAGGGGCCCGAGAGACCCAGTACTTC; cdr3_aa: CASSSTGARETQYF
d_call: -; j_call: TRBJ2-7; v_call: TRBV30; clone_size: few; cdr3_nt: TGTGCCTGGAGAGCGCCGTACGAGCAGTACTTC; cdr3_aa: CAWRAPYEQYF
d_call: TRBD1; j_call: TRBJ2-2; v_call: TRBV24-1; clone_size: -; cdr3_nt: TGTGCCACCAGTGATGGGAACAGGGGGAACACCGGGGAGCTGTTTTTT; cdr3_aa: CATSDGNRGNTGELFF
d_call: -; j_call: TRBJ2-7; v_call: TRBV4-1; clone_size: -; cdr3_nt: TGCGCCAGCAGCCAAGGGAGCGCGCCGGAGCAGTACTTC; cdr3_aa: CASSQGSAPEQYF
d_call: TRBD2; j_call: TRBJ2-1; v_call: TRBV6-2/TRBV6-3; clone_size: -; cdr3_nt: TGTGCCAGCATGGGTAGCGGGAGGAGGAATGAGCAGTTCTTC; cdr3_aa: CASMGSGRRNEQFF
d_call: -; j_call: TRBJ1-1; v_call: TRBV5-6; clone_size: -; cdr3_nt: TGTGCCAGCAGACGGGGGGGATCGGACACTGAAGCTTTCTTT; cdr3_aa: CASRRGGSDTEAFF
d_call: -; j_call: TRBJ1-4; v_call: TRBV7-8; clone_size: few; cdr3_nt: TGTGCCAGCAGCTTACCCCAGGAGGGCCGTGGAAAACTGTTTTTT; cdr3_aa: CASSLPQEGRGKLFF
d_call: TRBD1; j_call: TRBJ2-7; v_call: TRBV24-1; clone_size: few; cdr3_nt: TGTGCCACCAGCGACGGAGGGACAGGGGGATACGAGCAGTACTTC; cdr3_aa: CATSDGGTGGYEQYF
d_call: TRBD1; j_call: TRBJ1-1; v_call: TRBV2; clone_size: few; cdr3_nt: TGTGCCAGCAGTTGGGGACAGGGGGTTACTGAAGCTTTCTTT; cdr3_aa: CASSWGQGVTEAFF
d_call: TRBD2; j_call: TRBJ2-7; v_call: TRBV3-1; clone_size: -; cdr3_nt: TGTGCCAGCAGCCCTAGCGGGAGGAGGTACGAGCAGTACTTC; cdr3_aa: CASSPSGRRYEQYF
d_call: TRBD1; j_call: TRBJ2-7; v_call: TRBV5-1; clone_size: many; cdr3_nt: TGCGCCAGCAGCTACGACAGGGCCTCCTACGAGCAGTACTTC; cdr3_aa: CASSYDRASYEQYF
d_call: -; j_call: TRBJ2-1; v_call: TRBV2; clone_size: few; cdr3_nt: TGTGCCAGTGGTCTATCCTTCTACAATGAGCAGTTCTTC; cdr3_aa: CASGLSFYNEQFF
d_call: -; j_call: TRBJ2-3; v_call: TRBV12-3/TRBV12-4; clone_size: -; cdr3_nt: TGTGCCAGCAGTTTGTCGGCGGCCACAGATACGCAGTATTTT; cdr3_aa: CASSLSAATDTQYF
d_call: -; j_call: TRBJ1-6; v_call: TRBV12-3/TRBV12-4; clone_size: few; cdr3_nt: TGTGCCAGCAGTTTGGGTGTAATGGGGTATAATTCACCCCTCCACTTT; cdr3_aa: CASSLGVMGYNSPLHF
d_call: -; j_call: TRBJ2-2; v_call: TRBV12-3/TRBV12-4; clone_size: many; cdr3_nt: TGTGCCCTTAAGGGGGGGGTAAACACCGGGGAGCTGTTTTTT; cdr3_aa: CALKGGVNTGELFF
d_call: TRBD2; j_call: TRBJ2-1; v_call: TRBV24-1; clone_size: -; cdr3_nt: TGTGCCACCAGTGATTTGGCGGGAGTCTCCTACAATGAGCAGTTCTTC; cdr3_aa: CATSDLAGVSYNEQFF
d_call: -; j_call: TRBJ2-7; v_call: TRBV9; clone_size: -; cdr3_nt: TGTGCCAGCAGCCCCCCGGACAGCATCTCTAGAGGCTACGAGCAGTACTTC; cdr3_aa: CASSPPDSISRGYEQYF
d_call: TRBD2; j_call: TRBJ2-3; v_call: TRBV7-7; clone_size: few; cdr3_nt: TGTGCTAGCAGCTTACTAGCGGGGGACACAGATACGCAGTATTTT; cdr3_aa: CASSLLAGDTDTQYF
d_call: TRBD2; j_call: TRBJ2-1; v_call: TRBV18; clone_size: -; cdr3_nt: TGTGCCAGCTCCCTCGGCGCGGGGGGCTCTAATGAGCAGTTCTTC; cdr3_aa: CASSLGAGGSNEQFF
d_call: -; j_call: TRBJ2-3; v_call: TRBV12-3/TRBV12-4; clone_size: -; cdr3_nt: TGTGCCAGCACCCAGGGGGGGATAAGTGTAGCAGATACGCAGTATTTT; cdr3_aa: CASTQGGISVADTQYF
d_call: TRBD1; j_call: TRBJ2-2; v_call: TRBV4-1; clone_size: -; cdr3_nt: TGCGCCAGCAGCCACCTGGACAGGGACGCCGGGGAGCTGTTTTTT; cdr3_aa: CASSHLDRDAGELFF
d_call: TRBD2; j_call: TRBJ2-1; v_call: TRBV11-2; clone_size: few; cdr3_nt: TGTGCCAGCAGCCGACCTACTAGCGGGAAGATCAATGAGCAGTTCTTC; cdr3_aa: CASSRPTSGKINEQFF
d_call: TRBD1; j_call: TRBJ2-7; v_call: TRBV10-3; clone_size: -; cdr3_nt: TGTGCCATCAGTCCCGGGACAGGGTCGGGCGAGCAGTACTTC; cdr3_aa: CAISPGTGSGEQYF
d_call: TRBD2; j_call: TRBJ2-1; v_call: TRBV6-5; clone_size: -; cdr3_nt: TGTGCCAGCAGGATACGTAGCGGGAGGGCCGTTGAGCAGTTCTTC; cdr3_aa: CASRIRSGRAVEQFF
d_call: -; j_call: TRBJ2-3; v_call: TRBV30; clone_size: few; cdr3_nt: TGTGCCTGGAGTTCTGGGACGGCCACAGATACGCAGTATTTT; cdr3_aa: CAWSSGTATDTQYF
d_call: -; j_call: TRBJ2-7; v_call: TRBV18; clone_size: -; cdr3_nt: TGTGCCAGCTCACCCGCGAACGAATCCTACGAGCAGTACTTC; cdr3_aa: CASSPANESYEQYF
d_call: -; j_call: TRBJ2-3; v_call: TRBV15; clone_size: -; cdr3_nt: TGTGCCACCAGCAGAGATCGGGGGGATACGCAGTATTTT; cdr3_aa: CATSRDRGDTQYF
d_call: -; j_call: TRBJ2-2; v_call: TRBV4-2; clone_size: -; cdr3_nt: TGTGCCAGCAGCCAAGATCTAACTAGTACGGGCTCCGGGGAGCTGTTTTTT; cdr3_aa: CASSQDLTSTGSGELFF
d_call: -; j_call: TRBJ2-3; v_call: TRBV7-6; clone_size: few; cdr3_nt: TGTGCCAGCAGTCATAGAGCCACAGATACGCAGTATTTT; cdr3_aa: CASSHRATDTQYF
d_call: TRBD2; j_call: TRBJ2-5; v_call: TRBV20-1; clone_size: -; cdr3_nt: TGCAGTGCTAGAGTACGGGGGGAAGAGACCCAGTACTTC; cdr3_aa: CSARVRGEETQYF
d_call: TRBD2; j_call: TRBJ2-6; v_call: TRBV3-1; clone_size: -; cdr3_nt: TGTGCCAGCAGCCAATGGGGGACTAGCGGGGGCCTAAGCTCTGGGGCCAACGTCCTGACTTTC; cdr3_aa: CASSQWGTSGGLSSGANVLTF
d_call: -; j_call: TRBJ2-1; v_call: TRBV7-6; clone_size: -; cdr3_nt: TGTGCCAGCAGCTTAGATACGGAGGACGATGAGCAGTTCTTC; cdr3_aa: CASSLDTEDDEQFF
d_call: TRBD2; j_call: TRBJ2-3; v_call: TRBV24-1; clone_size: -; cdr3_nt: TGTGCCACCAGTGACCCGCGGGAGTCTACAGATACGCAGTATTTT; cdr3_aa: CATSDPRESTDTQYF
d_call: -; j_call: TRBJ2-7; v_call: TRBV4-3; clone_size: -; cdr3_nt: TGCGCCAGCAGCCCGGCGGTTGGGCTGCATGCGTACGAGCAGTACTTC; cdr3_aa: CASSPAVGLHAYEQYF
d_call: -; j_call: TRBJ2-7; v_call: TRBV5-1; clone_size: -; cdr3_nt: TGCGCCAGCAGCTCCTTGTGGGGATACGAGCAGTACTTC; cdr3_aa: CASSSLWGYEQYF
d_call: TRBD2; j_call: TRBJ2-3; v_call: TRBV3-1; clone_size: few; cdr3_nt: TGTGCCAGCAGCCCCGGGACTAGCGGGGGGGAGGGCACAGATACGCAGTATTTT; cdr3_aa: CASSPGTSGGEGTDTQYF
d_call: -; j_call: TRBJ2-7; v_call: TRBV5-1; clone_size: -; cdr3_nt: TGCGCCAGCAGCCAAGGACCTCTCTACGAGCAGTACTTC; cdr3_aa: CASSQGPLYEQYF
d_call: -; j_call: TRBJ2-5; v_call: TRBV12-3/TRBV12-4; clone_size: -; cdr3_nt: TGTGCCAGCAGTGTACTGCCAGAGACCCAGTACTTC; cdr3_aa: CASSVLPETQYF
d_call: -; j_call: TRBJ2-3; v_call: TRBV6-2/TRBV6-3; clone_size: -; cdr3_nt: TGTGCCAGCAGCCACTGGACGGACCCTAGCACAGATACGCAGTATTTT; cdr3_aa: CASSHWTDPSTDTQYF